Each of the 28 T cell receptor beta chains below was sequenced from the same sample in a study of lymphopenia after photon versus proton radiotherapy. TCRdb's table, derived via immunoSEQ multiplex PCR, lists solely in-frame clones and lacks some. The sample has 25,000 or so clones, around 83% seen once. This material consisted of peripheral blood, taken from a patient treated with photon-based radiotherapy. The receptor set was obtained from a man aged 25 to 40 with gastric cancer.

The chain joins TRBV5-8 to TRBJ1-4, with unresolved D. The CDR3 contains 14 residues. Trimming removed 4 bases from V and 8 bases from J, with 15 bases in between. Germline V gene sequence: CDR1 SGHTS, CDR2 YDEGEE. The CDR3 region is CASSETLSREKLFF. The CDR3 coding sequence is TGTGCCAGCAGCGAAACTCTTAGTAGGGAAAAACTGTTTTTT.

The V and J genes are TRBV19 and TRBJ2-7; 9 positions match TRBD2. CDR3 length: 13 residues. The ends lost 7 bases at V and 3 bases at J; junction bases unmatched: 4. Per germline, CDR1 LNHDA and CDR2 SQIVND (reference sequence). The CDR3 DNA sequence: TGTGCCAGTAAAGGCGGGGGGGACTACGAGCAGTACTTC. As protein: CASKGGGDYEQYF.

V and J are TRBV10-1 and TRBJ2-1; 13 nucleotides agree with TRBD2. J gave up 0 bases and V 3 bases, and 5 bases lay outside the gene matches. This CDR3 is built from 18 residues. Germline CDR1 and CDR2: WNHNN and SYGVQD (reference sequence). As DNA, the CDR3 is TGCGCCAGCAGTGAAATTGGACTAGCGGGGGACTCCTACAATGAGCAGTTCTTC. The encoded protein is CASSEIGLAGDSYNEQFF.

The rearrangement joins TRBV2 to TRBJ2-5, with unresolved D. Germline V gene sequence: CDR1 SNHLY, CDR2 FYNNEI. This CDR3 contains 13 residues. The ends were cut back, 4 bases at V and 5 bases at J, with 11 bases in the middle. CDR3 sequence (DNA): TGTGCCAGCAGTGTAGGCGACTCGGAGACCCAGTACTTC. It is translated as CASSVGDSETQYF.

The chain combines TRBV5-4 with TRBJ2-2; D perhaps matches TRBD1 (6 bases). CDR3 length: 14 amino acids. The germline V and J ends were trimmed by 5 bases and 5 bases, with 13 bases remaining between them. Germline values: CDR1 SGHNT, CDR2 YYREEE (reference sequence). CDR3 coding DNA: TGTGCCAGCAGGTTACAGGGTGGGACCGGGGAGCTGTTTTTT. It is translated as CASRLQGGTGELFF.

This chain uses TRBV13 with TRBJ1-4; TRBD1 matches at 8 bases. This CDR3 region has 17 residues. V shed 5 bases and J 2 bases; nucleotides not matched to a gene: 10. The germline V gene has CDR1 PRHDT and CDR2 FYEKMQ (reference sequence). CDR3 sequence (DNA): TGTGCCAGCAGCCCCGACAGGGGAGGTGGTACTAATGAAAAACTGTTTTTT. Protein sequence: CASSPDRGGGTNEKLFF.

V gene TRBV29-1 combines with J gene TRBJ2-5; D not resolved. The V gene lost 3 bases and the J gene lost 4 bases, with 15 bases spanning the gap. There are 14 residues in the CDR3. In germline, CDR1 is SQVTM, CDR2 ANQGSEA. CDR3 in DNA: TGCAGCGTTGACTTAGCTGCCAATCGAGAGACCCAGTACTTC. As protein: CSVDLAANRETQYF.

This chain uses TRBV20-1 with TRBJ1-2; the D is unclear. Looked up from germline, CDR1 is DFQATT and CDR2 is SNEGSKA (reference sequence). Trimming left V 4 bases short and J 7 bases short, with 10 bases between. CDR3 size: 11 residues. The CDR3 loop is CSAILSGGYTF. CDR3 DNA sequence: TGCAGTGCTATCTTAAGTGGTGGCTACACCTTC.

The chain has TRBV25-1 and TRBJ2-3, with 9 bases identical to TRBD1. The CDR3 is 13 residues long. V gave up 5 bases and J gave up 4 bases; unmatched junction bases: 1. Per the germline V gene, CDR1 is MGHDK and CDR2 is SYGVNS. CDR3: CASSRQGADTQYF. For the CDR3, the DNA is TGTGCCAGCAGTAGACAGGGGGCAGATACGCAGTATTTT.

This chain uses TRBV7-8 with TRBJ2-2; 8 bases are shared with TRBD1. CDR3 size: 15 residues. Germline CDR1 SGHVS, CDR2 FQNEAQ. V shed 3 bases, J shed 0 bases, and the junction held 0 bases outside the gene matches. CDR3 nucleotide sequence: TGTGCCAGCAGCTTGGGACAGGCGAACACCGGGGAGCTGTTTTTT. It translates to CASSLGQANTGELFF. Based on the CDR3 plus reference TRBV7-8 and TRBJ2-2, the full variable domain is GAGVSQSPRYKVAKRGQDVALRCDPISGHVSLFWYQQALGQGPEFLTYFQNEAQLDKSGLPSDRFFAERPEGSVSTLKIQRTQQEDSAVYLCASSLGQANTGELFFGEGSRLTVL.

V usage is TRBV7-8 and J usage is TRBJ1-6; 9 positions match TRBD1. This CDR3 is 18 amino acids long. Germline V gene lookup returns CDR1 SGHVS and CDR2 FQNEAQ. V was clipped by 6 bases and J by 1 base; unmatched bases: 10. The CDR3 spells CASSLDTGGRSYNSPLHF. DNA of the CDR3: TGTGCCAGCAGTCTAGACACAGGGGGCAGATCCTATAATTCACCCCTCCACTTT.

The rearrangement links TRBV5-1 to TRBJ2-6; 10 bases align to TRBD2. Germline loops: CDR1 SGHRS, CDR2 YFSETQ. The CDR3 consists of 17 residues. Unmatched junction bases numbered 7, after V lost 5 bases and J lost 2 bases. The DNA for the CDR3 is TGCGCCAGCAGTTTAGCGGGAGGACGGGCTGGGGCCAACGTCCTGACTTTC. It specifies CASSLAGGRAGANVLTF. Combining the CDR3 with reference TRBV5-1 and TRBJ2-6 gives the whole variable domain KAGVTQTPRYLIKTRGQQVTLSCSPISGHRSVSWYQQTPGQGLQFLFEYFSETQRNKGNFPGRFSGRQFSNSRSEMNVSTLELGDSALYLCASSLAGGRAGANVLTFGAGSRLTVL.

The J gene is TRBJ2-7, the V gene TRBV6-6, with 11 bases that match TRBD1. The CDR3 length is 15 residues. The ends lost 3 bases at V and 3 bases at J; junction bases unmatched: 4. Germline loops: CDR1 MNHNY, CDR2 SVGAGI (reference sequence). In nucleotides, the CDR3 is TGTGCCAGCAGTTATGCCGGGACAGGGGGCTACGAGCAGTACTTC. Encoded protein: CASSYAGTGGYEQYF.

The chain recombines TRBV10-3 with TRBJ1-5; tentative D call: TRBD1 (5 bases). Between the trimmed V and J ends, which lost 3 bases and 1 base, there was a span of 7 bases. The CDR3 consists of 14 residues. The germline gives CDR1 ENHRY, CDR2 SYGVKD. The CDR3: CAISDRESNQPQHF. DNA for the CDR3: TGTGCCATCAGTGACAGGGAAAGCAATCAGCCCCAGCATTTT.

This clone was observed a few times. Written as DNA, the CDR3 is TGCGCCAGCAGCTTGGGACCGTCGAACACTGAAGCTTTCTTT. Encoded protein: CASSLGPSNTEAFF. The rearrangement links TRBV5-1 to TRBJ1-1, with unresolved D. Germline loops: CDR1 SGHRS, CDR2 YFSETQ. CDR3 length: 14 amino acids. Between the trimmed V and J ends, which lost 0 bases and 1 base, there was a span of 7 bases.

The table lists this clone with a few counts. J is TRBJ2-7 and V is TRBV9; possibly TRBD2 for D (6 bases). The CDR3 covers 13 residues. The germline V and J ends were trimmed by 2 bases and 3 bases, with 9 bases remaining between them. Germline V gives CDR1 SGDLS, CDR2 YYNGEE. CDR3 coding DNA: TGTGCCAGCAGCGTTAGTAGCGGCTACGAGCAGTACTTC. Encoded protein: CASSVSSGYEQYF.

The gene calls are TRBV7-2 and TRBJ1-1; unclear D gene. The V end lost 5 bases, the J end lost 2 bases, and 12 bases lay between the germline ends. Germline lookup yields CDR1 SGHTA and CDR2 FQGNSA. The CDR3 is 14 residues long. CDR3 DNA: TGTGCCAGCAGCAGCGGACTAGTTAACACTGAAGCTTTCTTT. Translated: CASSSGLVNTEAFF.

The CDR3 loop reads CASSRTGISNQPQHF. The CDR3 bases are TGTGCCAGCAGTAGGACGGGAATTAGCAATCAGCCCCAGCATTTT. The genes are TRBV6-5 and TRBJ1-5; D remains ambiguous. The CDR3 is 15 residues long. Trimming took off 5 bases at V and 0 bases at J, with 11 bases between the two ends. The germline CDR1 and CDR2 sequences are MNHEY and SVGAGI.

The rearrangement uses TRBV7-9 and TRBJ1-1, with D possibly being TRBD1 (5 bases). Germline V gene lookup returns CDR1 SEHNR and CDR2 FQNEAQ (reference sequence). Trimming stripped 3 bases from V and 0 bases from J, with 8 bases between. The CDR3 spans 14 residues. CDR3 loop: CASSFQGMNTEAFF. The CDR3 nucleotides read TGTGCCAGCAGCTTTCAGGGCATGAACACTGAAGCTTTCTTT.

The chain combines TRBV10-3 with TRBJ2-3, with 8 bases aligning to TRBD2. Germline-derived CDR1 and CDR2 are ENHRY and SYGVKD. Trimming removed 6 bases from V and 4 bases from J; junction bases left unmatched: 6. The length of the CDR3 is 14 residues. The DNA of the CDR3 is TGTGCCATCAGACCGGGACTAGAAGCAGATACGCAGTATTTT. Translating it yields CAIRPGLEADTQYF.

This chain connects TRBV2 to TRBJ2-5, with TRBD2 matching 9 bases. The ends lost 2 bases at V and 9 bases at J; junction bases unmatched: 7. This CDR3 spans 14 amino acids. The germline gives CDR1 SNHLY, CDR2 FYNNEI. CDR3 sequence reads: CASSERGAGGAQYF. CDR3 sequence (DNA): TGTGCCAGCAGTGAACGAGGGGCGGGGGGGGCCCAGTACTTC.

The V and J genes are TRBV7-2 and TRBJ2-1; D is ambiguous. This CDR3 region has 13 residues. V was clipped by 3 bases and J by 4 bases, with 7 bases between them. Per germline, CDR1 SGHTA and CDR2 FQGNSA. The CDR3 sequence: CASSFREYNEQFF. The CDR3, as DNA: TGTGCCAGCAGCTTCAGAGAATACAATGAGCAGTTCTTC.

The chain joins TRBV7-8 to TRBJ1-5; 10 positions match TRBD1. Germline CDR1 is SGHVS and CDR2 is FQNEAQ. V dropped 5 bases and J dropped 7; count of bases not matched to a gene: 11. This CDR3 spans 16 amino acids. The CDR3 sequence is CASSPQTGGAGQPQHF. The CDR3 DNA is TGTGCCAGCAGCCCCCAGACAGGGGGCGCAGGGCAGCCCCAGCATTTT.

The chain recombines TRBV27 with TRBJ2-7; 10 bases map to TRBD2. The germline V gene has CDR1 MNHEY and CDR2 SMNVEV (reference sequence). The CDR3 runs to 14 residues. V lost 4 bases, J lost 4 bases, and 4 bases stayed unmatched. The CDR3 loop is CASSYKTSGYEQYF. The CDR3 DNA sequence: TGTGCCAGCAGTTATAAGACTAGCGGGTACGAGCAGTACTTC.

The chain carries TRBV5-6 and TRBJ2-7; possibly TRBD1 for D (5 bases). Trimming took off 2 bases at V and 2 bases at J, with 8 bases between the two ends. CDR3 length: 13 amino acids. The germline gives CDR1 SGHDT, CDR2 YYEEEE. CDR3: CASSLLGPYEQYF. The DNA for the CDR3 is TGTGCCAGCAGCTTACTGGGGCCCTACGAGCAGTACTTC. The complete variable domain, with remaining parts taken from reference TRBV5-6 and TRBJ2-7, reads DAGVTQSPTHLIKTRGQQVTLRCSPKSGHDTVSWYQQALGQGPQFIFQYYEEEERQRGNFPDRFSGHQFPNYSSELNVNALLLGDSALYLCASSLLGPYEQYFGPGTRLTVT.

V usage is TRBV28 and J usage is TRBJ1-5; TRBD1 aligns across 10 bases. The J segment lost 3 bases and the V segment lost 4 bases, leaving 9 bases of the junction unmatched. The CDR3 consists of 17 residues. Germline loops: CDR1 MDHEN, CDR2 SYDVKM. The CDR3: CASSSRQGAWNNQPQHF. The DNA of the CDR3 is TGTGCCAGCAGTTCGAGACAGGGGGCCTGGAACAATCAGCCCCAGCATTTT.

The V gene is TRBV6-5, the J gene TRBJ1-1; possible D gene TRBD1, 5 bases. This CDR3 has 14 residues. V was clipped by 4 bases and J by 1 base, with 10 bases between them. Germline V gene sequence: CDR1 MNHEY, CDR2 SVGAGI. The CDR3 loop reads CASSFNRPNTEAFF. As DNA, the CDR3 is TGTGCCAGCAGTTTCAACAGGCCGAACACTGAAGCTTTCTTT.

The rearrangement uses TRBV14 and TRBJ2-1; D is ambiguous. The CDR3 is made up of 13 amino acids. Germline V gene lookup returns CDR1 SGHDN and CDR2 FVKESK. Trimming pared 4 bases from V and 9 bases from J, leaving 13 bases between. This CDR3 is CASSPAGVGEQFF. In nucleotides, the CDR3 is TGTGCCAGCAGCCCCGCTGGGGTAGGTGAGCAGTTCTTC. The whole variable domain, remainder taken from reference TRBV14 and TRBJ2-1, is EAGVTQFPSHSVIEKGQTVTLRCDPISGHDNLYWYRRVMGKEIKFLLHFVKESKQDESGMPNNRFLAERTGGTYSTLKVQPAELEDSGVYFCASSPAGVGEQFFGPGTRLTVL.